This T cell receptor beta chain was profiled in a study of control samples from healthy donors and cancer patients. The CDR3 sequence is 14 residues long. V was clipped by 1 base and J by 0 bases, with 7 bases between them. Germline values: CDR1 SGHRS, CDR2 YFSETQ. The method was immunoSEQ multiplex PCR; TCRdb's version includes in-frame clones alone and lacks a portion of them. This table holds about 80,000 clones, 91% found once. This clonotype was obtained from a man aged 45-65 years in good health. This chain links TRBV5-1 with TRBJ1-1; D is unresolved. Sequenced input: blood. The CDR3 bases are TGCGCCAGCAGCTTGCGTCAGTTGAACACTGAAGCTTTCTTT. It is translated as CASSLRQLNTEAFF.